The 25 T cell receptor beta chains listed next were all sequenced from one sample in a study of response to subunit inactivated influenza vaccine. Via MiXCR, TCRdb re-called the RT-PCR reads, giving one row per CDR3 protein. Of approximately 500,000 distinct CDR3 sequences listed, around 15% were seen once; the top ten hold 11%. The source material was PBMCs from blood, sampled 11 to 12 days after vaccination. Source of these receptors: a man aged 50 to 59 who received an inactivated influenza vaccine.

This clonotype showed up many times. The V gene is TRBV4-1, the J gene TRBJ1-5; no clear D gene. Germline V gene lookup returns CDR1 MGHRA and CDR2 YSYEKL. Trimming removed 3 bases from V and 5 bases from J, with 14 bases in between. This CDR3 is 15 amino acids long. CDR3 in DNA: TGCGCCAGCAGCCAGCAAGAGGGTCAGGATCAGCCCCAGCATTTT. Protein sequence: CASSQQEGQDQPQHF.

The chain carries TRBV7-2 and TRBJ1-4, with unresolved D. Trimming removed 1 base at V and 3 bases at J, with 6 bases between. The germline gives CDR1 SGHTA, CDR2 FQGNSA. The CDR3 consists of 14 residues. CDR3 sequence reads: CASSLEYSNEKLFF. CDR3 in DNA: TGTGCCAGCAGCTTAGAGTACTCTAATGAAAAACTGTTTTTT.

This chain uses TRBV20-1 with TRBJ1-1; TRBD1 aligns across 7 bases. The germline V gene encodes CDR1 DFQATT and CDR2 SNEGSKA (reference sequence). CDR3 size: 14 residues. Trimming took 3 bases from V and 3 from J; bases not matched to a gene: 7. Written as DNA, the CDR3 is TGCAGTGCTAGCACAGGGGCGCGGGACACTGAAGCTTTCTTT. Translation gives CSASTGARDTEAFF.

This clonotype was observed a handful of times. The genes are TRBV12-3 or TRBV12-4 and TRBJ1-2; D possibly corresponds to TRBD1 (5 bases). Trimming cost V 5 bases and J 13 bases, with 20 bases left between them. CDR3 length equals 13 residues. CDR3 sequence reads: CASSPRVAMVGTF. CDR3 bases: TGTGCCAGCAGTCCCAGGGTGGCTATGGTCGGCACCTTC.

In regard to this clonotype: The junction departs from germline at one end; a sequencing error may be responsible. The gene calls are TRBV15 and TRBJ2-2; D ambiguous. The CDR3 is 14 residues long. Germline CDR1 and CDR2: LNHNV and YYDKDF (reference sequence). This CDR3 is CATSGDGLTGELFF. CDR3 sequence (DNA): TGTGCCACCAGCGGAGACGGGCTCACCGGGGAGCTGTTTTTT.

This clonotype was counted a few times. The chain joins TRBV29-1 to TRBJ2-3, with D possibly matching TRBD2 (6 bases). V was cut by 3 bases and J by 7 bases, with 11 bases left in between. There are 12 residues in the CDR3. CDR1 and CDR2 from the germline V gene are SQVTM and ANQGSEA. CDR3 amino acids: CSVEVLAHTQYF. Here the CDR3 DNA reads TGCAGCGTTGAGGTACTAGCTCATACGCAGTATTTT.

The chain couples TRBV4-2 to TRBJ1-5; a possible D gene is TRBD1 (5 bases). CDR1 and CDR2 from the germline V gene are LGHNA and YNFKEQ. The CDR3 length is 16 residues. V was pared by 0 bases and J by 2 bases, with 11 bases between. CDR3 DNA: TGTGCCAGCAGCCAAGATAGGGGCTTGGGCAATCAGCCCCAGCATTTT. Translating gives CASSQDRGLGNQPQHF.

This clonotype was observed a handful of times. The chain carries TRBV5-5 and TRBJ2-7; TRBD2 is a possible D gene (6 bases). This CDR3 is 16 amino acids long. Trimming took 4 bases from V and 5 from J, leaving 22 bases between them. Germline loops: CDR1 SGHKS, CDR2 YYEKEE (reference sequence). CDR3 in DNA: TGTGCCAGCAGCCAAACACTAGCTTTTAATACCCACGAGCAGTACTTC. This sequence encodes CASSQTLAFNTHEQYF.

In DNA, the CDR3 is TGTGCCAGCAGTGCTCGAGACGGACAGCTAGCTAACTATGGCTACACCTTC. Its translation is CASSARDGQLANYGYTF. The chain carries TRBV2 and TRBJ1-2; D perhaps matches TRBD1 (6 bases). The CDR3 runs 17 residues. Germline lookup yields CDR1 SNHLY and CDR2 FYNNEI. V lost 4 bases and J lost 0, with 18 bases in between.

The chain joins TRBV20-1 to TRBJ2-5; tentative D call: TRBD2 (5 bases). The germline V gene encodes CDR1 DFQATT and CDR2 SNEGSKA (reference sequence). Trimming took 4 bases from V and 5 from J, leaving 14 bases between them. The CDR3 is 13 amino acids. The CDR3 bases are TGCAGTGCTATGGTTGCTAGCAGTGAGACCCAGTACTTC. As protein: CSAMVASSETQYF.

The chain employs TRBV28 and TRBJ1-2; 11 bases line up with TRBD1. Germline values: CDR1 MDHEN, CDR2 SYDVKM. The ends lost 7 bases at V and 4 bases at J; junction bases unmatched: 5. This CDR3 is 14 amino acids long. The CDR3 is CASTPGTGGYGYTF. The DNA for the CDR3 is TGTGCCAGCACCCCCGGGACAGGGGGCTATGGCTACACCTTC.

This rearrangement joins TRBV29-1 to TRBJ1-1; 7 positions match TRBD1. Germline lookup yields CDR1 SQVTM and CDR2 ANQGSEA. Trimming removed 6 bases from V and 4 bases from J; junction bases left unmatched: 11. This CDR3 is built from 14 residues. The CDR3 sequence is CSVGDSWGGTEAFF. The CDR3 DNA follows: TGCAGCGTAGGGGACAGCTGGGGGGGCACTGAAGCTTTCTTT.

The table lists this clonotype with a few counts. The chain joins TRBV20-1 to TRBJ1-5; 7 positions agree with TRBD1. The germline gives CDR1 DFQATT, CDR2 SNEGSKA (reference sequence). The length of the CDR3 is 15 residues. J lost 6 bases, V lost 3 bases, and 11 bases had no gene match. The CDR3 protein is CSARIEGAGIQPQHF. CDR3 coding DNA: TGCAGTGCTAGGATAGAGGGGGCCGGGATTCAGCCCCAGCATTTT.

This chain links TRBV11-2 with TRBJ2-1; 9 positions agree with TRBD1. Germline CDR1 SGHAT, CDR2 FQNNGV. V was clipped by 5 bases and J by 1 base; unmatched bases: 6. The CDR3 totals 16 residues. The CDR3 is CASSRIGTGSYNEQFF. CDR3 DNA: TGTGCCAGCAGCCGAATCGGGACAGGGTCCTACAATGAGCAGTTCTTC.

This clonotype was found a few times. The chain has TRBV6-2 or TRBV6-3 and TRBJ2-7; perhaps D is TRBD1 or TRBD2 (5 bases each). This CDR3 spans 17 amino acids. Looked up from germline, CDR1 is MNHEY and CDR2 is SVGEGT. V was trimmed by 1 base and J by 5 bases, leaving 21 bases between them. CDR3 nucleotides: TGTGCCAGCAGTTACTTTCCGGGAAGGGGCGCGGACCACGAGCAGTACTTC. It encodes CASSYFPGRGADHEQYF.

This clonotype was detected ten times or more. The chain joins TRBV5-1 to TRBJ2-3, with 9 bases matching TRBD2. This CDR3 contains 15 residues. The germline V gene has CDR1 SGHRS and CDR2 YFSETQ. V gave up 4 bases and J gave up 1 base; unmatched junction bases: 4. The CDR3 sequence is CASSPERGGTDTQYF. The CDR3 DNA follows: TGCGCCAGCAGCCCCGAGCGGGGGGGCACAGATACGCAGTATTTT.

This clonotype was seen repeatedly, ten times or more. This sequence joins TRBV7-9 and TRBJ1-6; 7 bases align to TRBD1. CDR1 SEHNR and CDR2 FQNEAQ come from the germline V gene (reference sequence). With 1 base clipped from V and 14 bases from J, the junction kept 8 bases outside the gene matches. The CDR3 loop spans 14 amino acids. In nucleotides, the CDR3 is TGTGCCAGCAGCTTAGGACAGGGAAGTGCAACCCTCCACTTT. Translation gives CASSLGQGSATLHF.

The J gene is TRBJ2-2, the V gene TRBV6-2 or TRBV6-3; the D call may be TRBD1 or TRBD2 (5 bases each). Per the germline V gene, CDR1 is MNHEY and CDR2 is SVGEGT. V lost 7 bases and J 4 bases, leaving 19 bases between the germline ends. The CDR3 runs 16 residues. CDR3: CASTTGPVKFTGELFF. CDR3 bases: TGTGCCAGCACCACGGGGCCAGTAAAATTCACCGGGGAGCTGTTTTTT.

The chain combines TRBV10-3 with TRBJ2-5, with 7 positions matching TRBD1. The V gene's germline CDR1 is ENHRY and CDR2 SYGVKD. Trimming removed 2 bases from V and 5 bases from J; junction bases left unmatched: 5. The CDR3 loop spans 14 amino acids. The CDR3 DNA reads TGTGCCATCAGTGAGGACAGGGCCAGGGAGACCCAGTACTTC. Translated, it gives CAISEDRARETQYF.

This clonotype turned up a few times. The V call is TRBV30, the J call TRBJ2-7; 9 bases agree with TRBD1. V lost 1 base, J lost 6 bases, and 7 bases stayed unmatched. CDR1 GTSNPN and CDR2 SVGIG come from the germline V gene (reference sequence). This CDR3 comprises 14 residues. The CDR3 here is CAWSDYRGQIEQYF. Here the CDR3 DNA reads TGTGCCTGGAGTGACTACAGGGGGCAAATCGAGCAGTACTTC.

This clonotype has only a few counts. The V and J genes are TRBV6-2 or TRBV6-3 and TRBJ2-7; TRBD1 aligns across 10 bases. The CDR3 has 15 amino acids. CDR1 is MNHEY and CDR2 is SVGEGT in the germline V gene. V lost 0 bases and J lost 7; bases outside the gene matches: 6. CDR3 in amino acids: CASSYSTGGEKEQYF. In DNA form, the CDR3 reads TGTGCCAGCAGTTACTCGACAGGGGGCGAAAAGGAGCAGTACTTC.

This clonotype occurred a few times. The V and J genes are TRBV3-1 and TRBJ2-3, with a possible D match to TRBD2 (5 bases). The V and J ends lost 3 bases and 0 bases respectively, with 16 bases between them. The CDR3 covers 17 residues. Germline assignment: CDR1 LGHDT and CDR2 YNNKEL (reference sequence). The CDR3 loop is CASSHLAWLGSTDTQYF. In DNA, the CDR3 is TGTGCCAGCAGCCATCTAGCATGGTTGGGAAGCACAGATACGCAGTATTTT.

This clonotype was recorded many times. The CDR3 loop is CASPDSDENEQFF. In DNA, the CDR3 is TGTGCCAGTCCAGATTCAGATGAAAATGAGCAGTTCTTC. The chain is built from TRBV2 and TRBJ2-1; unclear D gene. Trimming pared 9 bases from V and 7 bases from J, leaving 16 bases between. The CDR3 sequence is 13 residues long. CDR1 is SNHLY and CDR2 is FYNNEI in the germline V gene.

The V and J genes are TRBV7-2 and TRBJ2-1; 7 bases fit TRBD1. This CDR3 has 15 residues. Trimming cost V 0 bases and J 5 bases; bases outside gene matches: 4. Germline CDR1 SGHTA, CDR2 FQGNSA. In nucleotides, the CDR3 is TGTGCCAGCAGCTTAGCAGGGGGCGCTAACAATGAGCAGTTCTTC. It yields the protein CASSLAGGANNEQFF.

This clonotype was seen only a few times. The gene calls are TRBV2 and TRBJ2-4; either TRBD1 or TRBD2 may fit D (5 bases each). This CDR3 comprises 16 residues. The V gene lost 6 bases and the J gene lost 0 bases, with 15 bases spanning the gap. Germline V CDR1 and CDR2: SNHLY, FYNNEI. CDR3 in DNA: TGTGCCAGCAGGGGGGAACCGACTCTAGCCAAAAACATTCAGTACTTC. This gives the protein CASRGEPTLAKNIQYF.